This T cell receptor beta chain was identified during a study of cytomegalovirus exposure and HLA in healthy donors. The V segment lost 2 bases and the J segment 3 bases; nucleotides outside the gene matches: 3. The CDR3 loop spans 16 amino acids. Germline V gene sequence: CDR1 LGHNA, CDR2 YSLEER. 60 Vbeta and 13 Jbeta primers were used in PCR. Here immunoSEQ multiplex PCR was the method, and the copy in TCRdb shows in-frame clones only, minus some. The sample carries 95,000 to 100,000 clones, 65% to 80% recorded once. The sample holds a few counts of this clone. Its antigen is currently unknown. General study points: With DRB1 most and HLA-C fewest, TCR association rates differed between HLA loci in a later analysis.

Sequencing was done on a sample of PBMCs. This sequence was found in a woman aged 40 to 55 in good health and CMV-seronegative. The genes are TRBV4-3 and TRBJ2-1; 11 bases align to TRBD2. CDR3 loop: CASSQSSGGNYNEQFF. CDR3 nucleotides: TGCGCCAGCAGCCAATCTAGCGGGGGGAACTACAATGAGCAGTTCTTC.